A selection of T cell receptor beta chains follows, all from one sample in a study of neurological immune-mediated disorders. From the 5' RACE reads, TCRdb called clonotypes with MiXCR, one entry per CDR3 protein. The repertoire holds 85,000 to 90,000 distinct CDR3 sequences, with approximately 3.5% as singletons. Sequences were obtained from PBMCs. These receptors were obtained from a woman between 50 and 59 years old with multiple sclerosis. The CDR3 runs from the conserved cysteine through the conserved F or W. Fields, in order: clone size, J gene, D gene, V gene, CDR3 protein, CDR3 DNA. D genes are given only for firm matches. Clone size is stated in some rows and not others, as once, few, many or a class when expanded.

many | TRBJ1-6 | NA | TRBV20-1 | CSAREDSSLLNSPLHF | TGCAGTGCTAGAGAGGACAGCTCACTCTTGAATTCACCCCTCCACTTT
many | TRBJ1-5 | NA | TRBV4-2 | CASSQDRVLGGKAQHF | TGTGCCAGCAGCCAAGATCGGGTGTTAGGGGGGAAGGCCCAGCATTTT
many | TRBJ2-7 | NA | TRBV20-1 | CSASGGTYEQYF | TGCAGTGCTAGCGGGGGAACCTACGAGCAGTACTTC
few | TRBJ2-3 | TRBD2 | TRBV20-1 | CSAIPGTSGGDTDTQYF | TGCAGTGCTATACCCGGGACTAGCGGGGGGGACACAGATACGCAGTATTTT
many | TRBJ1-5 | TRBD1 | TRBV20-1 | CSARPRQGGQPQHF | TGCAGTGCTAGACCCCGACAGGGCGGTCAGCCCCAGCATTTT
many | TRBJ1-2 | NA | TRBV7-2 | CASSLAAAGQVDNYGYTF | TGTGCCAGCAGCTTAGCGGCCGCTGGGCAGGTAGATAACTATGGCTACACCTTC
many | TRBJ2-7 | TRBD1 | TRBV7-9 | CASSLGQGSIHEQYF | TGTGCCAGCAGCTTAGGACAGGGATCCATCCACGAGCAGTACTTC
many | TRBJ2-7 | NA | TRBV11-2 | CASSLGRGGSYEQYF | TGTGCCAGCAGCTTGGGCAGGGGTGGCTCCTACGAGCAGTACTTC
many | TRBJ1-2 | TRBD1 | TRBV3-1 | CASSPRLTGDGYTF | TGTGCCAGCAGCCCCCGCCTGACAGGGGATGGCTACACCTTC
many | TRBJ1-2 | NA | TRBV29-1 | CSVTPREGLGYTF | TGCAGCGTTACCCCGCGGGAGGGCCTCGGCTACACCTTC
few | TRBJ2-1 | TRBD2 | TRBV20-1 | CSSSILAGPYNEQFF | TGCAGTTCCTCGATACTAGCGGGGCCCTACAATGAGCAGTTCTTC
NA | TRBJ2-5 | TRBD2 | TRBV20-1 | CSCRTSGGPVTQYF | TGCAGCTGTAGGACTAGCGGGGGACCTGTGACCCAGTACTTC
many | TRBJ2-3 | NA | TRBV27 | CASSFRGDTQYF | TGTGCCAGCAGTTTTAGGGGAGATACGCAGTATTTT
many | TRBJ2-7 | NA | TRBV7-2 | CASSQSLLMGYEQYF | TGTGCCAGCAGCCAATCTTTGCTAATGGGCTACGAGCAGTACTTC
many | TRBJ1-1 | NA | TRBV18 | CASSPFEARNTEAFF | TGTGCCAGCTCACCATTTGAGGCAAGGAACACTGAAGCTTTCTTT
many | TRBJ2-3 | TRBD2 | TRBV20-1 | CSARVAGGRDTQYF | TGCAGTGCTAGAGTAGCGGGGGGGCGGGATACGCAGTATTTT
few | TRBJ1-2 | TRBD1 | TRBV9 | CASSPGQDDYGYTF | TGTGCCAGCAGCCCGGGACAGGATGACTATGGCTACACCTTC
few | TRBJ1-5 | NA | TRBV7-2 | CASKPWGNSNQPQHF | TGTGCCAGCAAACCTTGGGGGAATAGCAATCAGCCCCAGCATTTT
many | TRBJ1-2 | NA | TRBV5-1 | CASSGDSYYYGYTF | TGCGCCAGCAGTGGAGACAGCTATTACTATGGCTACACCTTC
NA | TRBJ1-1 | NA | TRBV4-1 | CASSQNDGLMNTEAFF | TGCGCCAGCAGCCAAAATGACGGGTTAATGAACACTGAAGCTTTCTTT
many | TRBJ2-1 | TRBD2 | TRBV7-2 | CASSPGLAGGPLIYEQFF | TGTGCCAGCAGCCCCGGACTAGCGGGGGGGCCGCTTATCTATGAGCAGTTCTTC
many | TRBJ2-6 | TRBD1 | TRBV5-1 | CASSSVPGQGVSGANVLTF | TGCGCCAGCAGCTCCGTACCGGGACAGGGGGTTTCTGGGGCCAACGTCCTGACTTTC
many | TRBJ1-5 | TRBD1 | TRBV7-9 | CASSPGGGNNQPQHF | TGTGCCAGCAGCCCAGGGGGGGGCAACAATCAGCCCCAGCATTTT
many | TRBJ1-1 | NA | TRBV7-9 | CASGEGNTEAFF | TGTGCCAGCGGGGAGGGGAACACTGAAGCTTTCTTT
many | TRBJ2-7 | NA | TRBV20-1 | CSATNPGTPGGHEQYF | TGCAGTGCTACCAACCCCGGGACACCGGGAGGCCACGAGCAGTACTTC
many | TRBJ2-3 | TRBD2 | TRBV7-7 | CASSLAGRSTDTQYF | TGTGCTAGCAGCTTAGCGGGACGGAGCACAGATACGCAGTATTTT
many | TRBJ1-6 | NA | TRBV27 | CASRGRVGSPLHF | TGTGCCAGCCGCGGACGGGTTGGTTCACCCCTCCACTTT
many | TRBJ2-7 | NA | TRBV28 | CASSLVLRSYEQYF | TGTGCCAGCAGTTTAGTACTCAGATCCTACGAGCAGTACTTC
many | TRBJ2-5 | TRBD2 | TRBV20-1 | CSARDQAGGSLETQYF | TGCAGTGCTAGAGATCAGGCGGGGGGGTCCCTTGAGACCCAGTACTTC
many | TRBJ1-5 | NA | TRBV20-1 | CSARDLTEVDQPQHF | TGCAGTGCTAGAGATCTCACAGAAGTGGATCAGCCCCAGCATTTT
many | TRBJ1-2 | NA | TRBV29-1 | CSVVTGYGYTF | TGCAGCGTTGTGACAGGCTATGGCTACACCTTC